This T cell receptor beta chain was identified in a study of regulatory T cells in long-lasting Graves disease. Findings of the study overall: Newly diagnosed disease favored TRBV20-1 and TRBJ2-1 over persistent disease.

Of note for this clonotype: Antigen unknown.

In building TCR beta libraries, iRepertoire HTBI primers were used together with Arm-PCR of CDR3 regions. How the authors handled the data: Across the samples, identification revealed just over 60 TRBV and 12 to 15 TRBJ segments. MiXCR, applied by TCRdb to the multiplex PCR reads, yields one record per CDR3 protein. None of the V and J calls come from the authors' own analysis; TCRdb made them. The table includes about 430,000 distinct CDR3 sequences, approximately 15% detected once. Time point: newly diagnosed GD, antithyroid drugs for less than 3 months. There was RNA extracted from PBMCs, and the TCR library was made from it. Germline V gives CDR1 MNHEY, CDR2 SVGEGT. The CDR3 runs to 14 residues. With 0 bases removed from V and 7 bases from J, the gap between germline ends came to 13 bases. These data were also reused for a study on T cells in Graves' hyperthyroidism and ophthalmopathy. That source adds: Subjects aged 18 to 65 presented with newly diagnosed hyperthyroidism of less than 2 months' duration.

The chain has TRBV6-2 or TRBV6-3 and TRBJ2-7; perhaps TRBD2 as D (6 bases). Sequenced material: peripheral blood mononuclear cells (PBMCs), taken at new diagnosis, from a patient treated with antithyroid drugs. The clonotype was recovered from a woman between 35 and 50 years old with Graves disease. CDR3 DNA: TGTGCCAGCAGTTACTCGGAGGGAGTGAAGGAGCAGTACTTC. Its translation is CASSYSEGVKEQYF.